These T cell receptor beta chains were read from a single sample in a study of T cell repertoires in cytomegalovirus infection. From the reads, TCRdb called clonotypes with MiXCR, one entry per CDR3 protein. The sample consists of some 940,000 distinct CDR3 sequences, 31% of them appearing once. Their antigens are not known. This material consisted of cultured CD8+ T cells from PBMCs, taken from culture after CMV antigen stimulation. Receptors were obtained from a human donor in good health (CMV status not recorded). Some clones in this sample may be carry-over from other donors' samples. Each CDR3 is given with its conserved first and last residue. A D gene is named only where the DNA matches it firmly. The size entry is marked missing in some rows and otherwise reads once, few, many or a size class.

. | TRBJ2-7 | TRBV5-8 | . | CASSPGLVPGEQYF | TGTGCCAGCAGCCCGGGACTTGTTCCGGGCGAGCAGTACTTC
TRBD2 | TRBJ2-1 | TRBV12-3/TRBV12-4 | few | CASSWVGGGASEQFF | TGTGCCAGCAGTTGGGTGGGCGGGGGGGCCTCTGAGCAGTTCTTC
TRBD1 | TRBJ1-1 | TRBV6-6 | few | CASSPRAGQAPGTEAFF | TGTGCCAGCAGTCCCAGGGCGGGACAGGCCCCTGGCACTGAAGCTTTCTTT
. | TRBJ1-1 | TRBV5-1 | . | CASSSGARQGNTEAFF | TGCGCCAGCAGCTCGGGGGCACGGCAGGGGAACACTGAAGCTTTCTTT
TRBD2 | TRBJ2-1 | TRBV7-6 | . | CASSQLAGVNNEQFF | TGTGCCAGCAGCCAGCTAGCGGGGGTTAACAATGAGCAGTTCTTC
. | TRBJ2-5 | TRBV12-3/TRBV12-4 | many | CATGLQETQYF | TGTGCCACCGGACTACAAGAGACCCAGTACTTC
. | TRBJ1-1 | TRBV27 | . | CASSPVIRGGEAFF | TGTGCCAGCAGTCCCGTGATCAGGGGTGGTGAAGCTTTCTTT
TRBD1 | TRBJ1-4 | TRBV20-1 | . | CSAPDRVFEKLFF | TGCAGTGCACCCGACAGGGTTTTTGAAAAACTGTTTTTT
. | TRBJ2-3 | TRBV15 | few | CATSSSSTDTQYF | TGTGCCACCAGCAGCTCTAGCACAGATACGCAGTATTTT
TRBD2 | TRBJ2-1 | TRBV4-3 | . | CASTLQGGGATEQFF | TGCGCCAGCACCCTTCAGGGCGGGGGGGCAACTGAGCAGTTCTTC
TRBD2 | TRBJ2-5 | TRBV28 | . | CASSSPGLAGGPPRYF | TGTGCCAGCAGTTCTCCCGGACTAGCGGGGGGCCCACCCCGGTACTTC
. | TRBJ2-1 | TRBV10-1 | . | CASSGVGGRNSYNEQFF | TGCGCCAGCAGTGGGGTGGGGGGCCGCAACTCCTACAATGAGCAGTTCTTC
. | TRBJ1-2 | TRBV4-2 | few | CASSQDGDPSYGYTF | TGTGCCAGCAGCCAAGACGGGGATCCGAGCTATGGCTACACCTTC
TRBD2 | TRBJ2-1 | TRBV7-9 | . | CASSSELSGGANEQFF | TGTGCCAGCAGCTCAGAACTAAGCGGGGGGGCGAATGAGCAGTTCTTC
TRBD2 | TRBJ2-3 | TRBV5-1 | . | CASSLAVLAGGTRTDTQYF | TGCGCCAGCAGCTTGGCCGTGCTAGCGGGGGGGACGCGGACAGATACGCAGTATTTT
. | TRBJ1-1 | TRBV27 | . | CASIGGAGAFF | TGTGCCAGCATTGGGGGGGCCGGAGCTTTCTTT
. | TRBJ2-3 | TRBV9 | . | CASTGIRDGAEDTQYF | TGTGCCAGCACCGGGATTCGGGACGGGGCGGAAGATACGCAGTATTTT
TRBD2 | TRBJ2-2 | TRBV5-1 | few | CASSLAVWGLAGQGGELFF | TGCGCCAGCAGCTTGGCGGTTTGGGGACTAGCGGGACAAGGCGGGGAGCTGTTTTTT
. | TRBJ2-2 | TRBV20-1 | few | CSARDLGDNTGELFF | TGCAGTGCTAGAGATCTAGGGGACAACACCGGGGAGCTGTTTTTT
. | TRBJ1-4 | TRBV6-1 | . | CASSPGLGEKLFF | TGTGCCAGCAGTCCTGGACTGGGGGAAAAACTGTTTTTT
TRBD2 | TRBJ2-1 | TRBV6-5 | . | CASRVAGGQYNEQFF | TGTGCCAGCAGAGTAGCGGGGGGGCAATACAATGAGCAGTTCTTC
. | TRBJ1-2 | TRBV7-6 | many | CASSLAEGWDGYTF | TGTGCCAGCAGCTTAGCCGAGGGGTGGGATGGCTACACCTTC
. | TRBJ1-2 | TRBV14 | . | CASSPRGFFGYTF | TGTGCCAGCAGCCCCCGGGGATTCTTTGGCTACACCTTC
. | TRBJ2-5 | TRBV28 | few | CASSSRFVLTQETQYF | TGTGCCAGCAGTTCCCGTTTCGTGCTTACCCAAGAGACCCAGTACTTC
TRBD1 | TRBJ2-7 | TRBV7-8 | few | CASSSDRGKLYEQYF | TGTGCCAGCAGCTCGGACAGGGGGAAGCTCTACGAGCAGTACTTC
TRBD2 | TRBJ2-1 | TRBV28 | few | CASSFPSGGSSSYNEQFF | TGTGCCAGCAGTTTCCCTAGCGGGGGTAGTAGCTCCTACAATGAGCAGTTCTTC
. | TRBJ1-6 | TRBV20-1 | few | CSADDPLVNSPLHF | TGCAGTGCTGATGACCCGTTGGTTAATTCACCCCTCCACTTT
. | TRBJ1-3 | TRBV7-2 | many | CASSLASGQPRAPIYF | TGTGCCAGCAGCTTAGCGTCCGGGCAGCCCCGCGCCCCCATATATTTT
. | TRBJ2-7 | TRBV5-6 | . | CVSSLGSGIYEQYF | TGTGTCAGCAGCTTGGGATCAGGGATCTACGAGCAGTACTTC